This TCR beta chain was identified during a study of spatial heterogeneity in lung cancer. The overall study: Beta-chain sequences consistently outnumbered alpha-chain sequences in detection. The study observed each unique TCR and UMI combination more than ten times on average in raw reads. Findings of the study overall: Tumor TCRs that were ubiquitous and expanded showed up in blood more at resection than follow-up.

The germline V gene encodes CDR1 MNHNY and CDR2 SVGAGI (reference sequence). This CDR3 comprises 13 residues. V was clipped by 6 bases and J by 1 base, with 9 bases between them. TCRdb ran MiXCR on the 5' RACE reads and lists one entry per CDR3 protein. Of approximately 20,000 distinct CDR3 sequences listed, around 5% are singletons. The sample's time point: sample taken at primary tumor resection. The study sequenced unsorted whole RNA from tumor, nontumor lung or frozen PBMC. The donors were more than 70 patients with non-small cell lung cancer that was early-stage and untreated. This clonotype was seen many times. Its antigen is unidentified.

The chain links TRBV6-6 to TRBJ1-1; D is undetermined. This TCR was recovered from a male donor with early-stage non-small cell lung cancer. Sequenced material: PBMCs, taken at surgery. The CDR3 reads CASSITENTEAFF. In nucleotides, the CDR3 is TGTGCCAGCAGCATTACAGAGAACACTGAAGCTTTCTTT.